The sequence of this T cell receptor (beta chain) was determined in a study of regulatory T cells in long-lasting Graves disease. General study results and limits: For persistent Graves' patients, TCR diversity was lower than for newly diagnosed ones. Newly diagnosed disease favored TRBV20-1 and TRBJ2-1 over persistent disease.

Time point: newly diagnosed GD, antithyroid drugs for less than 3 months. RNA extracted from PBMCs served as the sequencing template. This clonotype was observed at least ten times. What it binds is not known. Libraries of TCR beta came from iRepertoire HTBI primers plus Arm-PCR of CDR3 regions. A single record per CDR3 protein comes from TCRdb applying MiXCR to the multiplex PCR reads. The data contain around 480,000 distinct CDR3 sequences, around 15% of them seen just once; the ten biggest clones take up more than 10%. Trimming pared 6 bases from V and 8 bases from J, leaving 17 bases between. Germline CDR1 is SNHLY and CDR2 is FYNNEI. This CDR3 spans 13 amino acids. The sample was also linked to a second study, of T cells in Graves' hyperthyroidism and ophthalmopathy.

This receptor was identified in a man between 35 and 55 years old with Graves disease. The specimen was peripheral blood mononuclear cells (PBMCs), collected at new diagnosis, from a patient treated with antithyroid drugs. This rearrangement joins TRBV2 to TRBJ2-7, with a possible D match to TRBD2 (7 bases). CDR3 residues: CASSPPGGGKQYF. CDR3 coding DNA: TGTGCCAGCAGCCCACCTGGGGGGGGCAAGCAGTACTTC.